This is a list of T cell receptor beta chains from one sample in a study of cytomegalovirus exposure and HLA in healthy donors. The assay was immunoSEQ multiplex PCR, and TCRdb's table has in-frame clones only and misses some. The sample holds around 220,000 clones; around four fifths are singletons and the top ten take 11% to 15%. Sequenced sample: PBMCs. Receptors originate from a woman aged 25 to 39 in good health and CMV-seropositive. CDR3s include the opening cysteine and the closing phenylalanine or tryptophan. D genes are given only for firm matches. The listing skips clone size in some rows; elsewhere it reads once, few, many or a size class.

v_gene	abundance	d_gene	j_gene	CDR3nt	CDR3aa
TRBV11-3	.	TRBD1	TRBJ2-1	TGTGCCAGCGGATTGGGACAGGGGTACAATGAGCAGTTCTTC	CASGLGQGYNEQFF
TRBV5-6	.	.	TRBJ1-1	TGTGCCAGCAGCCTGAAAGGGGGAACCTTGAACACTGAAGCTTTCTTT	CASSLKGGTLNTEAFF
TRBV27	.	TRBD1	TRBJ1-2	TGTGCCAGCAGTTTACAGTGGGGGACAGATACCTATGGCTACACCTTC	CASSLQWGTDTYGYTF
TRBV5-4	.	TRBD1	TRBJ2-5	TGTGCCAGCAGCTGGGACAGGTCGATTGTCCAAGAGACCCAGTACTTC	CASSWDRSIVQETQYF
TRBV27	.	.	TRBJ1-2	TGTGCCAGCAGTTTAAGAAGGGAATATGGCTACACCTTC	CASSLRREYGYTF
TRBV2	.	.	TRBJ2-1	TGTGCCAGCAGTGTGGCGGGGGCTGGAAGCCACCCCTACAATGAGCAGTTCTTC	CASSVAGAGSHPYNEQFF
TRBV6-7	.	.	TRBJ1-2	TGTGCCAGCAGTTACAGGGTTTTTAGGGGCTACACCTTC	CASSYRVFRGYTF
TRBV9	.	TRBD1	TRBJ2-1	TGTGCCAGCAGCGTATCCGGGACAGGAACCAATGAGCAGTTCTTC	CASSVSGTGTNEQFF
TRBV5-1	.	.	TRBJ1-5	TGCGCCAGCAGCTTAAGGCCGGGTGACCAGCCCCAGCATTTT	CASSLRPGDQPQHF
TRBV4-1	.	TRBD1	TRBJ2-7	TGCGCCAGCAGCCCTCGTGGGGCAGGGGGCACCTACGAGCAGTACTTC	CASSPRGAGGTYEQYF
TRBV19	.	.	TRBJ1-1	TGTGCCAGTAGTATTCTTCCACGCAGGGAAACTTACACTGAAGCTTTCTTT	CASSILPRRETYTEAFF
TRBV15	.	.	TRBJ2-1	TGTGCCACCAGCAATGAGCCTGAAGGGGCTTACAATGAGCAGTTCTTC	CATSNEPEGAYNEQFF
TRBV6-5	.	TRBD1	TRBJ1-2	TGTGCCAGCAGTTACTCGGGGACAGGGGTTCACTATGGCTACACCTTC	CASSYSGTGVHYGYTF
TRBV30	.	TRBD1	TRBJ1-2	TGTGCCTGGAGTCAGGGGGGAGAGCATGGCTACACCTTC	CAWSQGGEHGYTF
TRBV29-1	.	TRBD2	TRBJ2-2	TGCAGCGTTAAGGGACTAGCGGGACTGAATCCCGGGGAGCTGTTTTTT	CSVKGLAGLNPGELFF
TRBV6-5	few	TRBD1	TRBJ2-7	TGTGCCAGCAGTAGGACAGGGGCCGAGCAGTACTTC	CASSRTGAEQYF
TRBV28	.	.	TRBJ1-2	TGTGCCAGCAGTTTACCTCAGGGGAACTATGGCTACACCTTC	CASSLPQGNYGYTF
TRBV5-1	.	.	TRBJ2-3	TGCGCCACGAGATTGGGGGATTTCACAGATACGCAGTATTTT	CATRLGDFTDTQYF
TRBV5-4	.	.	TRBJ2-6	TGTGCCAGCAGCGAGGGACATTTCTCTGGGGCCAACGTCCTGACTTTC	CASSEGHFSGANVLTF
TRBV5-6	.	.	TRBJ1-5	TGTGCCAGCAGCCTGGGGAGGGTCAGCAATCAGCCCCAGCATTTT	CASSLGRVSNQPQHF
TRBV6-1	.	.	TRBJ2-3	TGTGCCAGCAGTGAGATTGTCGATACGCAGTATTTT	CASSEIVDTQYF
TRBV27	once	TRBD2	TRBJ2-2	TGTGCCAGCAGTCTGATGACTAGCGGGCTGAACACCGGGGAGCTGTTTTTT	CASSLMTSGLNTGELFF
TRBV27	.	.	TRBJ1-4	TGTGCCAGCAGTTTATCATCGTACAGGGTCGGGGAAAAACTGTTTTTT	CASSLSSYRVGEKLFF
TRBV9	.	TRBD2	TRBJ2-7	TGTGCCAGCAGCGTAGGGCTAGCGGGAATCTACGAGCAGTACTTC	CASSVGLAGIYEQYF